Reported below is one T cell receptor (beta chain). Its antigen is not known. Some clones are missing from TCRdb's copy, which holds only in-frame ones; the method was immunoSEQ multiplex PCR. The data hold about 23,000 clones, with over 60% observed a single time. This sample was included in a study of CD4 T cells in relation to SARS-CoV-2 and coronaviruses. The CDR3 runs 13 residues. Looked up from germline, CDR1 is GTSNPN and CDR2 is SVGIG (reference sequence). Trimming took 4 bases from V and 7 from J, leaving 13 bases between them. Whole-study findings and limits: In around 60% of donors, memory CD4+ clonotypes crossrecognized SARS-CoV-2 and at least one common cold coronavirus spike.

Unexposed donor CD4+ T cells date from about 2011-2018, before the COVID-19 pandemic. CD4+ T cells were isolated from the cells after 10 days of culture. This sequence joins TRBV30 and TRBJ1-4; D is undetermined. The clonotype was recovered from a human donor in good health. The sequenced sample was CD4+ T cells from PBMCs, cultured in vitro. In DNA, the CDR3 is TGTGCCTGGATGACCGCGGGGAGTGAAAAACTGTTTTTT. Translated: CAWMTAGSEKLFF.